One sample yielded the 3 T cell receptor beta chains listed below, sequenced in a study of regulatory T cells in long-lasting Graves disease. Time point meaning: newly diagnosed GD, antithyroid drugs for less than 3 months. There was RNA extracted from PBMCs, and the TCR library was made from it. Building the TCR beta libraries relied on iRepertoire HTBI primers, and CDR3 regions underwent Arm-PCR. TCRdb ran MiXCR on the multiplex PCR reads and lists one entry per CDR3 protein. The table has roughly 320,000 distinct CDR3 sequences, over 15% seen once. The same data also contributed to another study, on T cells in Graves' hyperthyroidism and ophthalmopathy.

This specimen was peripheral blood mononuclear cells (PBMCs), taken at new diagnosis, from a patient treated with antithyroid drugs. Every receptor here comes from a middle-aged man with Graves disease.

The rearrangement uses TRBV20-1 and TRBJ2-1; TRBD2 matches 11 bases. The germline V gene has CDR1 DFQATT and CDR2 SNEGSKA (reference sequence). CDR3 length: 14 residues. V lost 2 bases to trimming and J lost 4 bases; unmatched junction nucleotides: 1. This chain's CDR3 is CSARLAGGYNEQFF. CDR3 coding DNA: TGCAGTGCTAGACTAGCGGGGGGTTACAATGAGCAGTTCTTC.

For this clonotype: A read error likely explains this, since a far larger clone differs by one base. The chain is built from TRBV6-9 and TRBJ2-3, with 7 bases that match TRBD1. The tail of the sequence fits TRBJ2-5 better, so the J call may be wrong. The CDR3 is 14 amino acids. In germline, CDR1 is MNHGY, CDR2 SVAAGI. The CDR3 nucleotides read TGTGCCAGCAGTTACGCGACAGGGTCGGAGAACCAGTACTTC. Its protein product is CASSYATGSENQYF.

This clonotype was seen many times. The chain recombines TRBV6-1 with TRBJ2-3, with a possible D match to TRBD2 (7 bases). The CDR3 length is 16 residues. Per the germline V gene, CDR1 is MNHNS and CDR2 is SASEGT. The ends were cut back, 5 bases at V and 1 base at J, with 16 bases in the middle. CDR3 protein: CASSTRGGGGTDTQYF. The CDR3 bases are TGTGCCAGCAGTACCCGAGGGGGGGGGGGCACAGATACGCAGTATTTT.